This T cell receptor beta chain is drawn from a study of OX40 agonist ivuxolimab in advanced cancers. The wider study: An agonistic human IgG2 monoclonal antibody against OX40 (CD134) was given.

Points from the study as a whole: At doses 0.1 to 3.0 mg/kg, CD4+ and CD8+ clones expanded.

Method: immunoSEQ multiplex PCR; TCRdb's copy keeps in-frame clones and lacks some. The table has 55,000 to 85,000 clones, 86% seen once. About this clone: The antigen is undetermined.

The clonotype originates from an adult with an advanced solid tumor such as melanoma, head and neck, liver or kidney cancer. The material was CD4+ or CD8+ T cells sorted from blood, obtained in a trial of the OX40 agonist ivuxolimab.

In nucleotides, the CDR3 is TGCGCCAGCTCGCCAGCTTACGGCGAGCAGTACTTC. Its translation is CASSPAYGEQYF. The rearrangement uses TRBV10-2 and TRBJ2-7; D call uncertain. Trimming took off 8 bases at V and 6 bases at J, with 14 bases between the two ends. The CDR3 is made up of 12 amino acids. In germline, CDR1 is WSHSY, CDR2 SAAADI.